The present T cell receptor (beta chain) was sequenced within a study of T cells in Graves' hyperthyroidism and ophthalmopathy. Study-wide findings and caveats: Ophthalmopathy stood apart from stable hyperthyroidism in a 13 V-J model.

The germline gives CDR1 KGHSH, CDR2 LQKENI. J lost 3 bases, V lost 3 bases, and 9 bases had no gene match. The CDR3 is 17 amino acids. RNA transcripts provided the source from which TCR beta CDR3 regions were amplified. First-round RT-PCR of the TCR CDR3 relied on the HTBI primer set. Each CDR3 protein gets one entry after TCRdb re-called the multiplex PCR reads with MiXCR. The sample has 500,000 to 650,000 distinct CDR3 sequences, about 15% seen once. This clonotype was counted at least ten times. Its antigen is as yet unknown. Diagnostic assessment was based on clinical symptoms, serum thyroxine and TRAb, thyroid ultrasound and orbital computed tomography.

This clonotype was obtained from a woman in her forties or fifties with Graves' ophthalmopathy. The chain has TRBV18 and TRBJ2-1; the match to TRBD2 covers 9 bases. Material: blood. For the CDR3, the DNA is TGTGCCAGCTCACCCCAAGATAGCGGGAGAAGCTACAATGAGCAGTTCTTC. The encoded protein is CASSPQDSGRSYNEQFF.